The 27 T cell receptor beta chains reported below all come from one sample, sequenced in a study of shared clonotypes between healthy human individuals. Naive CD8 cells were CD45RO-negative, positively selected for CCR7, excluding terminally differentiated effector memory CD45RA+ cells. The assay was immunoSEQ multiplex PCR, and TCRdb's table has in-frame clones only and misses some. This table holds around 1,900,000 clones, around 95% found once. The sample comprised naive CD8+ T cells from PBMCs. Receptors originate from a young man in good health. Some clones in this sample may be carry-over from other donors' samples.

CDR3 loop: CASTLGGQAFF. CDR3 nucleotides: TGTGCCAGCACCCTAGGGGGGCAGGCTTTCTTT. This chain joins TRBV7-9 and TRBJ1-1; tentative D call: TRBD1 (6 bases). Between the trimmed V and J ends, which lost 7 bases and 11 bases, there was a span of 14 bases. Germline V CDR1 and CDR2: SEHNR, FQNEAQ (reference sequence). CDR3 length: 11 amino acids. The variable domain in full, with the rest retrieved from reference TRBV7-9 and TRBJ1-1, is DTGVSQNPRHKITKRGQNVTFRCDPISEHNRLYWYRQTLGQGPEFLTYFQNEAQLEKSRLLSDRFSAERPKGSFSTLEIQRTEQGDSAMYLCASTLGGQAFFGQGTRLTVV.

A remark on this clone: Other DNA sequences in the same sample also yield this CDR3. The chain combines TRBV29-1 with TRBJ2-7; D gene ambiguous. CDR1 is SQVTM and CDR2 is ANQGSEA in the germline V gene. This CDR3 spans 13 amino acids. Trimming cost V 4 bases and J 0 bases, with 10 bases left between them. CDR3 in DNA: TGCAGCGTTGGGTCCGGGTCCTCCTACGAGCAGTACTTC. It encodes CSVGSGSSYEQYF.

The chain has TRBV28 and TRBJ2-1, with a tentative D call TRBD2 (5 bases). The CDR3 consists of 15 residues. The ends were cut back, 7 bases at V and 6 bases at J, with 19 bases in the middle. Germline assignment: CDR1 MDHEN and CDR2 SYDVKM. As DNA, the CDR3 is TGTGCCAGCACACTTACCTTAGGGAGTTCCAATGAGCAGTTCTTC. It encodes CASTLTLGSSNEQFF. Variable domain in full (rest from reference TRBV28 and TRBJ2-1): DVKVTQSSRYLVKRTGEKVFLECVQDMDHENMFWYRQDPGLGLRLIYFSYDVKMKEKGDIPEGYSVSREKKERFSLILESASTNQTSMYLCASTLTLGSSNEQFFGPGTRLTVL.

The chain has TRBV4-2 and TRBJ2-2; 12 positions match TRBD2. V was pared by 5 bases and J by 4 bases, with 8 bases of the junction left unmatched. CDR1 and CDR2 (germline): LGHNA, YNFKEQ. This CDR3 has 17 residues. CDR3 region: CASSGQLAGGVTGELFF. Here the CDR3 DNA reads TGTGCCAGCAGCGGCCAACTAGCGGGAGGCGTCACCGGGGAGCTGTTTTTT.

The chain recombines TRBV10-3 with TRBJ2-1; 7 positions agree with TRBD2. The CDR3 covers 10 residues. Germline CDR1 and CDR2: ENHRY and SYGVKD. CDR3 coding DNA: TGTGCGGGGGGGGACAATGAGCAGTTCTTC. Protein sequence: CAGGDNEQFF.

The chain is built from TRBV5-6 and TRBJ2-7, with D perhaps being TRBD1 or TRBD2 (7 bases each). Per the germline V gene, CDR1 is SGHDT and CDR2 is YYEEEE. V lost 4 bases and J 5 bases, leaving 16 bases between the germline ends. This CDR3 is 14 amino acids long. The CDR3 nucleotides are TGTGCCAGCAGCCTAACAGGGGAGGGCGACGAGCAGTACTTC. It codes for CASSLTGEGDEQYF.

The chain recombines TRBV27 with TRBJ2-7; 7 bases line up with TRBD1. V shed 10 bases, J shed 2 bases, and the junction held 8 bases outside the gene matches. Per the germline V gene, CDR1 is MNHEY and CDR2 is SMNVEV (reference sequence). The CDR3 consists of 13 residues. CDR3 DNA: TGTGCCACCAAGGGGACAGCTCCCTACGAGCAGTACTTC. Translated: CATKGTAPYEQYF.

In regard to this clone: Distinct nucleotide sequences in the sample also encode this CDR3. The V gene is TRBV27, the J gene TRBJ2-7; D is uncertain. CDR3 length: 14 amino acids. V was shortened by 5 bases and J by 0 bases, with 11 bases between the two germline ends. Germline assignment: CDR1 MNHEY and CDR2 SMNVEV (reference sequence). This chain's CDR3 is CASSPLRSSYEQYF. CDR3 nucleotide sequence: TGTGCCAGCAGTCCTCTAAGGAGCTCCTACGAGCAGTACTTC.

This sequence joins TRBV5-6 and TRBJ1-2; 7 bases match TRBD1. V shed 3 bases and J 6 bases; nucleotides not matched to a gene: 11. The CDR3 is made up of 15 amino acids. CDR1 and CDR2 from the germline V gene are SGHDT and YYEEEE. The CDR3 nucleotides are TGTGCCAGCAGCTCTCCTCCACAGGGGCAGGATGGCTACACCTTC. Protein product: CASSSPPQGQDGYTF.

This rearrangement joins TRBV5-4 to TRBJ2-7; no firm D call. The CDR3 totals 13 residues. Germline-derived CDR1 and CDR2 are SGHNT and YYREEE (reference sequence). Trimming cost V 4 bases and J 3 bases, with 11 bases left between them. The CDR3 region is CASSPNRDYEQYF. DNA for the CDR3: TGTGCCAGCAGCCCCAATAGAGACTACGAGCAGTACTTC.

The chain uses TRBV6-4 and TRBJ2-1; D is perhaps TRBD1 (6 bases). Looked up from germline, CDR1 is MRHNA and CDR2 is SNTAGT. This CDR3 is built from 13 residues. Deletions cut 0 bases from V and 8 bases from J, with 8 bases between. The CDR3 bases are TGTGCCAGCAGTGACTCCGAGGGGGATGAGCAGTTCTTC. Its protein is CASSDSEGDEQFF.

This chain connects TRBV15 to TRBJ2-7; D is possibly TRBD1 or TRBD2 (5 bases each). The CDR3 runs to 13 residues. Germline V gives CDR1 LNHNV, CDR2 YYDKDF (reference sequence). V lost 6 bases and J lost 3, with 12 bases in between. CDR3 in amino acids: CATRRGENYEQYF. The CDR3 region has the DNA TGTGCCACCAGACGGGGCGAGAACTACGAGCAGTACTTC.

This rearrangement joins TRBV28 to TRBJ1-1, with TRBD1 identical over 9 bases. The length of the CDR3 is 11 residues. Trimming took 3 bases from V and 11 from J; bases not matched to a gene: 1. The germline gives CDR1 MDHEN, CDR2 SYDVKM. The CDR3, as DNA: TGTGCCAGCAGTTTTGGGACAGGGGCTTTCTTT. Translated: CASSFGTGAFF.

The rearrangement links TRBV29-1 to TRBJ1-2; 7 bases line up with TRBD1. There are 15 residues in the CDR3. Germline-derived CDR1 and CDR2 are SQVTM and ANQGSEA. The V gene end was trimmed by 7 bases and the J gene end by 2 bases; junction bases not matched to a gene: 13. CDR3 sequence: CSATPPDRLNYGYTF. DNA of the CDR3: TGCAGCGCCACCCCCCCGGACAGGCTAAACTATGGCTACACCTTC.

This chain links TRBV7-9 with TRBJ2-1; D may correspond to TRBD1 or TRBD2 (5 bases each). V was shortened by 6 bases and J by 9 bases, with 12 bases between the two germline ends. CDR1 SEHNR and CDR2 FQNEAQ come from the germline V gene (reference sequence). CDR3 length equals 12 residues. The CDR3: CASSLPGREQFF. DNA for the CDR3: TGTGCCAGCAGTCTACCGGGACGTGAGCAGTTCTTC.

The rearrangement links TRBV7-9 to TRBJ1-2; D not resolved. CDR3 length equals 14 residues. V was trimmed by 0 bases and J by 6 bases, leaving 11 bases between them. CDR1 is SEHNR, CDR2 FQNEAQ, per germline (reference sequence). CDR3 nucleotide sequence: TGTGCCAGCAGCTTAGCTGGTGATCCGGATGGCTACACCTTC. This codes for CASSLAGDPDGYTF.

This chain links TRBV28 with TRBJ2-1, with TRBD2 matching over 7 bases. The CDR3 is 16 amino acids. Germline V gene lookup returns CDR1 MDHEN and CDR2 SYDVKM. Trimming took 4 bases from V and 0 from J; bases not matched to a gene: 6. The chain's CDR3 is CASSSSSGRSYNEQFF. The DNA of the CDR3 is TGTGCCAGCAGTTCCTCTAGCGGCCGCTCCTACAATGAGCAGTTCTTC.

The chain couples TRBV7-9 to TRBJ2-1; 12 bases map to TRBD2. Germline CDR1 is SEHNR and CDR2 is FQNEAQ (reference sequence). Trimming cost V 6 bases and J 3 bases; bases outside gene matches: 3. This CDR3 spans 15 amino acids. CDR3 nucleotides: TGTGCCAGCAGTATACTAGCGGGAGGCTACAATGAGCAGTTCTTC. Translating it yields CASSILAGGYNEQFF.

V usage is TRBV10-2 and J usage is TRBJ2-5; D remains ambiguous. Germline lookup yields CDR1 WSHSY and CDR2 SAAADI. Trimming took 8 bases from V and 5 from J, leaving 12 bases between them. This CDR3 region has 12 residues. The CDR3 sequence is CASGDLWETQYF. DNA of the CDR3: TGCGCCAGCGGGGATCTCTGGGAGACCCAGTACTTC.

Here the CDR3 reads CASSQTKYEQYF. The CDR3 DNA sequence: TGTGCCAGCAGTCAAACCAAATACGAGCAGTACTTC. V usage is TRBV28 and J usage is TRBJ2-7; no clear D gene. V was clipped by 5 bases and J by 4 bases, with 9 bases between them. This CDR3 region has 12 residues. Per the germline V gene, CDR1 is MDHEN and CDR2 is SYDVKM.

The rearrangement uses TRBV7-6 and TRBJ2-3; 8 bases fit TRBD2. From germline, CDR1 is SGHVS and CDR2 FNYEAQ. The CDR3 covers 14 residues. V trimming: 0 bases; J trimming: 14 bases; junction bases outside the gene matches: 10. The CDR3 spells CASSLAEGLAGLYF. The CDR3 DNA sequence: TGTGCCAGCAGCTTAGCGGAGGGGCTAGCGGGCTTGTATTTT.

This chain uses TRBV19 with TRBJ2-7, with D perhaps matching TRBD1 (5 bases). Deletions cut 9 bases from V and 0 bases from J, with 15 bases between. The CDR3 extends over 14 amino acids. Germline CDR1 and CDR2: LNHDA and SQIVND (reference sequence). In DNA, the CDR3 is TGTGCCAGCAGAAAGGGGATACTCTCCTACGAGCAGTACTTC. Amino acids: CASRKGILSYEQYF.

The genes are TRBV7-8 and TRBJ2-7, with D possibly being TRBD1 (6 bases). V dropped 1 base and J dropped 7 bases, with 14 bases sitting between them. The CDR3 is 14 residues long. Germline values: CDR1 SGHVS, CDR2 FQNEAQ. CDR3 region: CASSLVGGRSEQYF. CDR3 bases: TGTGCCAGCAGCTTAGTAGGGGGTAGGAGTGAGCAGTACTTC.

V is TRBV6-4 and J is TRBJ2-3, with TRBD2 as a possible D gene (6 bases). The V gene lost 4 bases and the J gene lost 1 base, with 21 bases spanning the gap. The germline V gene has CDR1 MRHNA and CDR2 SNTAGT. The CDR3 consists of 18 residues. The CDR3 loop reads CASSGGRCLYLRTDTQYF. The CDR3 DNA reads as TGTGCCAGCAGTGGAGGGAGGTGCCTTTACCTGCGCACAGATACGCAGTATTTT.

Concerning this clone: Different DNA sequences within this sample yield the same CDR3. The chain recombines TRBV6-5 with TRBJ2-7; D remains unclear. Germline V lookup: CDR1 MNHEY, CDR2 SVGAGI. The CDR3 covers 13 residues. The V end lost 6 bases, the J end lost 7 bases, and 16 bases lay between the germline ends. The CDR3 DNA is TGTGCCAGCAGCCCCGGACCGGCCCGGGAGCAGTACTTC. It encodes CASSPGPAREQYF.

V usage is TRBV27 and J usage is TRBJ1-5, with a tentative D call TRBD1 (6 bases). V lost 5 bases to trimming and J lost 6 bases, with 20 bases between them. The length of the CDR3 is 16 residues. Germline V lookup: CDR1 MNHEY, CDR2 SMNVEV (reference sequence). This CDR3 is CASSHRQQGIGQPQHF. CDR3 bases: TGTGCCAGCAGTCATAGACAACAGGGAATTGGTCAGCCCCAGCATTTT.

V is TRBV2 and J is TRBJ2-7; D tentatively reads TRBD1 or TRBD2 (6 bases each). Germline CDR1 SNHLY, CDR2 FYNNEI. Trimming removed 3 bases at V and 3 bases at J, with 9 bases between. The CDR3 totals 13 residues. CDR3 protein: CASSDEGGYEQYF. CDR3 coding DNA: TGTGCCAGCAGTGACGAGGGGGGCTACGAGCAGTACTTC.